This T cell receptor (beta chain) was recorded in a study of neoadjuvant anti-PD-1 for oral cavity cancer. Study-level information: Around day 43, patients without progression received a fourth nivolumab dose before surgery. The study's findings and limits: Post-treatment tumors with larger preexisting clones showed more shrinkage.

This sample's time point: after neoadjuvant nivolumab, at surgical resection. Per germline, CDR1 SGHDN and CDR2 FVKESK. The CDR3 sequence is 18 residues long. After removal of 5 bases from V and 1 base from J, the junction contained 10 bases not matched to a gene. Two replicates per tumor sample, mostly from roughly 4.8 ug of genomic DNA. Sequencing was performed with immunoSEQ multiplex PCR; in TCRdb, only in-frame clones are kept and a portion is missing. The repertoire holds about 10,000 clones, with roughly 67% as singletons. To note about this clone: The antigen is undetermined.

The chain joins TRBV14 to TRBJ2-6; TRBD1 agrees at 8 bases. The TCR originated in a person aged 35-79 years with oral cavity squamous cell carcinoma. Sequenced material: tumor tissue, taken after nivolumab (anti-PD-1) treatment. DNA of the CDR3: TGTGCCAGCAGCGCCCGGACAGGGATCGGTTCTGGGGCCAACGTCCTGACTTTC. This gives the protein CASSARTGIGSGANVLTF.